These T cell receptor beta chains were read from a single sample in a study of shared clonotypes between healthy human individuals. Assay used: immunoSEQ multiplex PCR; TCRdb lists only in-frame clones, some missing. This table has approximately 2,000,000 clones, around 90% appearing once. The sample comprised naive CD4+ T cells from PBMCs. The receptors come from a man between 18 and 29 years old in good health. Some clones in this sample may be carry-over from other donors' samples. Each CDR3 is given with its conserved first and last residue. Each record gives: V gene, CDR3 length, D gene, J gene, CDR3 protein. D genes are given only for firm matches.

v_gene: TRBV5-6
len: 12
d_gene: .
j_gene: TRBJ2-1
CDR3aa: CASSLSSNEQFF

v_gene: TRBV27
len: 13
d_gene: .
j_gene: TRBJ2-3
CDR3aa: CASSRRRTDTQYF

v_gene: TRBV28
len: 15
d_gene: .
j_gene: TRBJ2-2
CDR3aa: CASSRGGENAGELFF

v_gene: TRBV10-3
len: 13
d_gene: .
j_gene: TRBJ2-7
CDR3aa: CAISDNRAYEQYF

v_gene: TRBV6-1
len: 13
d_gene: .
j_gene: TRBJ1-5
CDR3aa: CASVNSQNQPQHF

v_gene: TRBV18
len: 14
d_gene: .
j_gene: TRBJ2-1
CDR3aa: CASSPWRETNEQFF

v_gene: TRBV6-5
len: 12
d_gene: .
j_gene: TRBJ2-1
CDR3aa: CASSPTSDEQFF

v_gene: TRBV28
len: 17
d_gene: .
j_gene: TRBJ1-5
CDR3aa: CASSLWGGGSSNQPQHF

v_gene: TRBV5-5
len: 18
d_gene: .
j_gene: TRBJ2-3
CDR3aa: CASSSFNRSLGHRDTQYF

v_gene: TRBV5-1
len: 13
d_gene: .
j_gene: TRBJ2-2
CDR3aa: CATQTSFTGELFF

v_gene: TRBV14
len: 15
d_gene: .
j_gene: TRBJ2-5
CDR3aa: CASSQDGNRKETQYF

v_gene: TRBV2
len: 15
d_gene: .
j_gene: TRBJ1-1
CDR3aa: CASTLEEGGGTEAFF

v_gene: TRBV28
len: 15
d_gene: TRBD1
j_gene: TRBJ1-5
CDR3aa: CASSPPTGRDQPQHF

v_gene: TRBV7-2
len: 16
d_gene: .
j_gene: TRBJ2-1
CDR3aa: CASSLVAGHSYNEQFF

v_gene: TRBV5-1
len: 14
d_gene: .
j_gene: TRBJ1-2
CDR3aa: CASSLGGPRNGYTF

v_gene: TRBV19
len: 18
d_gene: .
j_gene: TRBJ1-5
CDR3aa: CASSAQQGTPIFNQPQHF

v_gene: TRBV7-8
len: 13
d_gene: .
j_gene: TRBJ2-5
CDR3aa: CASSLGSVETQYF

v_gene: TRBV2
len: 13
d_gene: .
j_gene: TRBJ2-2
CDR3aa: CASSDFPSGELFF

v_gene: TRBV10-2
len: 12
d_gene: .
j_gene: TRBJ1-2
CDR3aa: CASSDRAYGYTF

v_gene: TRBV19
len: 14
d_gene: .
j_gene: TRBJ2-1
CDR3aa: CASRLWQTKGEQFF

v_gene: TRBV4-1
len: 15
d_gene: .
j_gene: TRBJ2-1
CDR3aa: CASSQESSSYNEQFF

v_gene: TRBV29-1
len: 16
d_gene: .
j_gene: TRBJ2-2
CDR3aa: CSVGTGKVWNTGELFF

v_gene: TRBV6-4
len: 13
d_gene: .
j_gene: TRBJ2-3
CDR3aa: CASSTDESDTQYF